The clone carrying this T cell receptor beta chain appeared many times. This sample is drawn from a study of early T cells in non-severe SARS-CoV-2 infection. Each CDR3 protein is one row after TCRdb ran MiXCR on the 5' RACE reads. The table lists about 90,000 distinct CDR3 sequences, 10% to 15% of them singletons. The CDR3 is 14 residues long. Germline lookup yields CDR1 SNHLY and CDR2 FYNNEI. The ends were cut back, 4 bases at V and 1 base at J, with 10 bases in the middle. The chain combines TRBV2 with TRBJ2-5; TRBD2 is a possible D gene (6 bases). Here the sequenced sample was whole blood, taken at baseline. This clonotype originated in an adult who was a healthcare worker with PCR-confirmed SARS-CoV-2 infection or an uninfected control (not recorded which). The CDR3 nucleotides are TGTGCCAGCAGTGCGTCGGGAGTCCAAGAGACCCAGTACTTC. It yields the protein CASSASGVQETQYF.